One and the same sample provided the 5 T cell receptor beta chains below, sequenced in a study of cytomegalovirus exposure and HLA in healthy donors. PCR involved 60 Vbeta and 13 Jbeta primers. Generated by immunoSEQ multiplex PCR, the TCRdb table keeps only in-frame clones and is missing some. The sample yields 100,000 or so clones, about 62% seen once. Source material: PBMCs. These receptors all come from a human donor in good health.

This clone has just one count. The DNA of the CDR3 is TGTGCCAGCAGCTTAAGCGGGTACGAGCAGTACTTC. This codes for CASSLSGYEQYF. J is TRBJ2-7 and V is TRBV7-9; tentatively, D is TRBD2 (6 bases). CDR1 is SEHNR and CDR2 is FQNEAQ in the germline V gene (reference sequence). The CDR3 is 12 amino acids. V dropped 2 bases and J dropped 4 bases, with 6 bases sitting between them.

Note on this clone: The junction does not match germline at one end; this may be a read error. The CDR3 loop reads CSSSVLGTEQYF. CDR3 DNA sequence: TGTTCCAGCAGCGTTCTAGGAACGGAGCAGTACTTC. The V call is TRBV7-9, the J call TRBJ2-7; D unresolved. From germline, CDR1 is SEHNR and CDR2 FQNEAQ (reference sequence). The CDR3 length is 12 residues.

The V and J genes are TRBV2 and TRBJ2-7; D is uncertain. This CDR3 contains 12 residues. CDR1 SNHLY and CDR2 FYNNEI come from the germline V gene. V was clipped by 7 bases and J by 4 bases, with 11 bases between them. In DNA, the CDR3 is TGTGCCAGCACCCGGTATACGTACGAGCAGTACTTC. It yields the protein CASTRYTYEQYF.

CDR3 region: CAWSGHLNSPLHF. CDR3 in DNA: TGTGCCTGGAGTGGACACCTTAATTCACCCCTCCACTTT. V gene TRBV30 combines with J gene TRBJ1-6; D remains ambiguous. CDR1 and CDR2 (germline): GTSNPN, SVGIG (reference sequence). This CDR3 has 13 residues. V was pared by 1 base and J by 6 bases, with 7 bases between.

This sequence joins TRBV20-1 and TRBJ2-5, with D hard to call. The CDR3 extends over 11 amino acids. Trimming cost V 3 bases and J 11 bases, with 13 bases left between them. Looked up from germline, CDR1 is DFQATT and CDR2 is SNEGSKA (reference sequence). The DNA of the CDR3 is TGCAGTGCTAGCGCATATAGTGAGCAGTACTTC. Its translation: CSASAYSEQYF.